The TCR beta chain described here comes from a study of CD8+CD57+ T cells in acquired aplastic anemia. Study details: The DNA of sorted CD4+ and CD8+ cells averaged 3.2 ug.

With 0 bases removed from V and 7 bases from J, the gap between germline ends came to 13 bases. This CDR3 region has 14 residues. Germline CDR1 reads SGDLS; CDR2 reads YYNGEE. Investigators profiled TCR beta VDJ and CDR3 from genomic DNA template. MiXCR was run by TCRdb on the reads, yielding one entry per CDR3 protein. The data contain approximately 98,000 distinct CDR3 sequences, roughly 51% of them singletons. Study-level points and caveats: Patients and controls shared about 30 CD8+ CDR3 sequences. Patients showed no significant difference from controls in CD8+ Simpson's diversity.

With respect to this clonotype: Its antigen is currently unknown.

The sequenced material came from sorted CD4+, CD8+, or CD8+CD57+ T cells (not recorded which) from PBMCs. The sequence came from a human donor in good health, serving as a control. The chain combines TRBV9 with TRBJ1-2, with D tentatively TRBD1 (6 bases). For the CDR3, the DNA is TGTGCCAGCAGCGTAGCAGGGGCGGGTTCTGGCTACACCTTC. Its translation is CASSVAGAGSGYTF.